Presented here are 18 T cell receptor beta chains from one specimen sequenced in a study of shared T cell receptors in the human thymus (dated by TCRdb to about 2021). Library method: the immunoSEQ multiplex PCR assay. Entries here come from immuneACCESS through TCRdb and include only in-frame sequences with V and J called. Some clones fail to appear in such tables; in the studies checked, an unresolved V gene covers under half of the shortfall, and the cause of the remainder is unknown. The table for this sample lists about 380,000 clones; 85% to 95% of them were counted only once. Approximately 0.02% of the sample goes to the ten largest clones. The sample was thymocytes. These receptors were obtained from a human donor.

This clone occurred a few times. This sequence joins TRBV6-6 and TRBJ2-7; TRBD2 is a possible D gene (7 bases). CDR1 and CDR2 from the germline V gene are MNHNY and SVGAGI (reference sequence). The V gene lost 5 bases and the J gene lost 2 bases, with 10 bases spanning the gap. The CDR3 runs to 13 residues. The CDR3 region is CASSREGAYEQYF. DNA for the CDR3: TGTGCCAGCAGTAGGGAGGGGGCCTACGAGCAGTACTTC.

This chain connects TRBV9 to TRBJ2-1; D possibly matches TRBD1 or TRBD2 (5 bases each). The germline V gene has CDR1 SGDLS and CDR2 YYNGEE. Trimming removed 6 bases at V and 0 bases at J, with 13 bases between. The CDR3 is 15 residues long. The CDR3 region is CASTQGRSSYNEQFF. CDR3 coding DNA: TGTGCCAGCACCCAGGGACGGAGCTCCTACAATGAGCAGTTCTTC.

V gene TRBV21-1 combines with J gene TRBJ2-5; TRBD2 is taken as the D call from the table, unchecked against the DNA. TRBV21-1 is designated a pseudogene. The CDR3 has 10 amino acids. In DNA, the CDR3 is TGTGCTCGTCCCGAAGAGACCCAGTACTTC. It codes for CARPEETQYF.

The J gene is TRBJ2-4, the V gene TRBV28; 7 nucleotides match TRBD1. This CDR3 spans 14 amino acids. The ends lost 2 bases at V and 5 bases at J; junction bases unmatched: 3. The germline V gene encodes CDR1 MDHEN and CDR2 SYDVKM. The CDR3: CASSLRDRQNIQYF. In nucleotides, the CDR3 is TGTGCCAGCAGTTTAAGGGACAGACAAAACATTCAGTACTTC.

The chain recombines TRBV27 with TRBJ1-5; 7 positions agree with TRBD1. The trim removed 3 bases at V and 0 bases at J, leaving 8 bases unmatched. CDR3 size: 17 residues. CDR1 and CDR2 (germline): MNHEY, SMNVEV (reference sequence). The CDR3 DNA follows: TGTGCCAGCAGTTTCCCAGGGGGTGTAGGTAGCAATCAGCCCCAGCATTTT. Protein: CASSFPGGVGSNQPQHF.

This clone was counted a few times. The CDR3 reads CASSPPDPRDAVFNEQFF. CDR3 nucleotide sequence: TGTGCCAGCAGCCCGCCGGATCCCAGGGACGCAGTGTTCAATGAGCAGTTCTTC. The gene calls are TRBV14 and TRBJ2-1; D is tentatively TRBD1 or TRBD2 (5 bases each). From germline, CDR1 is SGHDN and CDR2 FVKESK. V was pared by 4 bases and J by 6 bases, with 25 bases between. The CDR3 totals 18 residues.

The rearrangement links TRBV29-1 to TRBJ2-7, with D perhaps matching TRBD2 (5 bases). The V end was cut by 4 bases, the J end by 7 bases, with 14 bases between. From germline, CDR1 is SQVTM and CDR2 ANQGSEA. The CDR3 has 12 amino acids. Here the CDR3 DNA reads TGCAGCGTTGCCGGCGAACGGGGTGAGCAGTACTTC. This sequence encodes CSVAGERGEQYF.

This chain joins TRBV2 and TRBJ2-7; 8 bases align to TRBD2. The germline V gene encodes CDR1 SNHLY and CDR2 FYNNEI. Trimming at V came to 4 bases and at J to 5 bases, leaving 7 bases not matched to a gene. This CDR3 region has 14 residues. The CDR3 region is CASSVQRECDEQYF. In nucleotides, the CDR3 is TGTGCCAGCAGTGTCCAGCGGGAGTGCGACGAGCAGTACTTC.

The chain recombines TRBV27 with TRBJ2-1; perhaps TRBD2 as D (5 bases). Trimming took off 7 bases at V and 5 bases at J, with 6 bases between the two ends. This CDR3 has 11 amino acids. Looked up from germline, CDR1 is MNHEY and CDR2 is SMNVEV (reference sequence). The DNA of the CDR3 is TGTGCCAGCATCGGGGACAATGAGCAGTTCTTC. As protein: CASIGDNEQFF.

The chain carries TRBV27 and TRBJ1-1, with D perhaps matching TRBD1 (6 bases). The CDR3 contains 16 residues. V lost 2 bases and J lost 1, with 14 bases in between. Germline V lookup: CDR1 MNHEY, CDR2 SMNVEV (reference sequence). This CDR3 reads CASSLPRGRGNTEAFF. The CDR3, as DNA: TGTGCCAGCAGTTTACCCCGGGGCAGGGGGAACACTGAAGCTTTCTTT.

CDR3 loop: CASSPLRTVVSTDTQYF. In nucleotides, the CDR3 is TGTGCCAGCAGTCCCCTCAGGACGGTGGTTAGCACAGATACGCAGTATTTT. The gene calls are TRBV28 and TRBJ2-3, with D uncertain. From germline, CDR1 is MDHEN and CDR2 SYDVKM. CDR3 length: 17 residues. V was cut by 5 bases and J by 0 bases, with 18 bases left in between.

The chain has TRBV2 and TRBJ2-7; D unclear. Per the germline V gene, CDR1 is SNHLY and CDR2 is FYNNEI. The CDR3 covers 18 residues. The V end lost 5 bases, the J end lost 1 base, and 24 bases lay between the germline ends. The CDR3 region is CASSLEAEDPAGSYEQYF. CDR3 nucleotide sequence: TGTGCCAGCAGTCTAGAGGCCGAGGATCCAGCCGGATCCTACGAGCAGTACTTC.

This sequence joins TRBV7-6 and TRBJ2-1; TRBD2 agrees at 14 bases. The CDR3 totals 14 residues. Germline V lookup: CDR1 SGHVS, CDR2 FNYEAQ. V shed 4 bases and J 13 bases; nucleotides not matched to a gene: 6. CDR3 loop: CASSSMTSGRAQFF. The CDR3 DNA is TGTGCCAGCAGCTCGATGACTAGCGGGAGGGCCCAGTTCTTC.

The chain combines TRBV18 with TRBJ2-7; 10 bases match TRBD2. The CDR3 extends over 14 amino acids. J gave up 5 bases and V 2 bases, and 3 bases lay outside the gene matches. Germline V gene lookup returns CDR1 KGHSH and CDR2 LQKENI. Here the CDR3 reads CASSPDSGRHEQYF. In nucleotides, the CDR3 is TGTGCCAGCTCACCAGATAGCGGGAGGCACGAGCAGTACTTC.

The rearrangement links TRBV7-2 to TRBJ2-7, with D perhaps being TRBD1 or TRBD2 (5 bases each). The CDR3 consists of 14 residues. Trimming removed 5 bases from V and 3 bases from J, with 14 bases in between. The germline CDR1 and CDR2 sequences are SGHTA and FQGNSA. The CDR3 spells CASSDPGPYYEQYF. The CDR3 coding sequence is TGTGCCAGCAGCGATCCGGGACCATACTACGAGCAGTACTTC.

The chain employs TRBV28 and TRBJ1-2; perhaps TRBD1 as D (5 bases). Trimming cost V 5 bases and J 4 bases, with 11 bases left between them. The CDR3 covers 13 residues. Germline loops: CDR1 MDHEN, CDR2 SYDVKM. CDR3 sequence: CASSVSTAYGYTF. The CDR3 region has the DNA TGTGCCAGCAGTGTATCGACAGCCTATGGCTACACCTTC.

The chain carries TRBV11-2 and TRBJ2-3, with D perhaps assigned TRBD1 or TRBD2 (5 bases each). This CDR3 region has 15 residues. Germline V lookup: CDR1 SGHAT, CDR2 FQNNGV. The ends were cut back, 7 bases at V and 0 bases at J, with 14 bases in the middle. This CDR3 reads CASTHGAASTDTQYF. The CDR3 DNA reads as TGTGCCAGCACGCACGGGGCAGCTAGCACAGATACGCAGTATTTT.

The chain links TRBV14 to TRBJ2-7, with D tentatively TRBD2 (5 bases). Germline V lookup: CDR1 SGHDN, CDR2 FVKESK. This CDR3 has 16 amino acids. Trimming left V 0 bases short and J 0 bases short, with 12 bases between. The CDR3 nucleotides read TGTGCCAGCAGCCAAGATGAGCTTCGGGGCTCCTACGAGCAGTACTTC. Its translation: CASSQDELRGSYEQYF.